This T cell receptor (beta chain) appears in the sequencing data of a study of Ad26.COV2.S vaccination and SARS-CoV-2 variants (dated by TCRdb to about 2021). About the study as a whole: Vaccine-arm donors came from COV1001, a multicentre, randomized, double-blind, placebo-controlled phase I-IIa trial of Ad26.COV2.S in healthy adults. The TCR-sequenced set comprised around 30 samples: approximately 19 Ad26.COV2.S vaccine recipients, 5 placebo recipients and 8 SARS-CoV-2 convalescent individuals. Ad26.COV2.S was administered intramuscularly at a dose of 5x10^10 or 1x10^11 viral particles, either as one shot or as two shots given 56 days apart. Participants in the trial were split at random into five groups of five each, receiving low-dose or high-dose Ad26.COV2.S once or twice, or else placebo on both occasions. The specificity and breadth of SARS-CoV-2-reactive T cell receptors after Ad26.COV2.S vaccination were assessed by TCRbeta repertoire sequencing. Throughout the experiments and outcome assessment, investigators stayed blinded to trial group allocation. Study-wide findings and limitations: Comparing responses between vaccine doses or regimens was not something the study was powered to do. After vaccination, spike-specific CD8+ and CD4+ T cell responses were reported to show substantial breadth. Comparable non-spike TCR breadth was observed between vaccine and placebo recipients, consistent with only spike being contained in the vaccine. Compared with placebo recipients, Ad26.COV2.S recipients showed higher spike-specific TCR breadth (P = 0.0014). It was noted by the authors that total T cell responses may have been underestimated by the TCR breadth and depth analyses.

The immunoSEQ Assay was used to sequence TCRbeta CDR3 regions. After extraction, genomic DNA underwent amplification by bias-controlled multiplex PCR, followed by high-throughput sequencing. On the authors' methods: To quantify the absolute abundance of every unique TCRbeta CDR3 region, sequences were collapsed and filtered. T cell fraction was estimated by normalization of TCRbeta template counts to usable DNA, with usable DNA being measured through amplification of reference genes present in all nucleated cells. Repertoire TCRs were annotated as SARS-CoV-2-specific when V gene, CDR3 amino acid sequence and J gene were exactly matched to a known reactive TCR set. The reference SARS-CoV-2 TCR set was obtained from MIRA and was filtered for enrichment in COVID-19-positive ImmuneCODE repertoires, whereby public or cross-reactive TCRs were removed. Drawing on the MIRA antigens, annotated TCRs were analysed further at the level of specific ORF or position within ORF. Breadth was defined as the number of annotated unique rearrangements divided by the total number of unique productive rearrangements, and depth was defined as the summed frequency of the annotated unique rearrangements. TCR breadth was compared between groups using two-sided Wilcoxon rank-sum tests. The clones in this table, taken by TCRdb from immuneACCESS, are in-frame only. Not every clone is retained; where verified, under half of the shortfall comes from an unresolved V gene, and the cause of the rest is unknown. The V and J calls and clone size come from that table; D and trimming were worked out from the DNA. The sample data list about 460,000 clones, and 89% of these were observed just once. The top ten hold about 1.7% of the sample.

From the cysteine through the phenylalanine, the CDR3 covers 13 amino acids. Only CDR3 DNA remains: 39 bases, in frame from the first base. Trimmed from V: 7 bases; trimmed from J: 2 bases; junction bases lacking a gene match: 5. Via the germline V gene, CDR1 is SQVTM and CDR2 ANQGSEA. Read against the paper, the sample's treatment or condition label means: roughly 20 received Ad26.COV2.S at low or high dose, single or two shots; 5 received placebo; per-sample allocation not given. Repertoires of vaccine and placebo recipients were sequenced from samples collected on day 63 after the first injection. Cohort 1b enrolled about 25 adults aged 18-55 years at a single site in Boston, USA, between 29 July and 7 August 2020. As a vaccine, Ad26.COV2.S was a replication-incompetent adenovirus type 26 vector that expressed a prefusion-stabilized SARS-CoV-2 spike protein derived from the original Wuhan strain.

As regards this clone: What antigen it recognizes has not been identified. Per-nucleotide qualities are absent, and no much larger clonotype sits a single base away.

The clonotype was recovered from a person aged 18-65 years who received the Ad26.COV2.S COVID-19 vaccine or a placebo. The input for sequencing was peripheral blood, taken in a trial of Ad26.COV2.S vaccine versus placebo. This chain is built from TRBV29-1 and TRBJ1-2, and 9 junctional nucleotides match TRBD1. The DNA reads as follows: TGCAGCGCCTTCGGACAGGGGAACTATGGCTACACCTTC. Translated, it gives CSAFGQGNYGYTF.